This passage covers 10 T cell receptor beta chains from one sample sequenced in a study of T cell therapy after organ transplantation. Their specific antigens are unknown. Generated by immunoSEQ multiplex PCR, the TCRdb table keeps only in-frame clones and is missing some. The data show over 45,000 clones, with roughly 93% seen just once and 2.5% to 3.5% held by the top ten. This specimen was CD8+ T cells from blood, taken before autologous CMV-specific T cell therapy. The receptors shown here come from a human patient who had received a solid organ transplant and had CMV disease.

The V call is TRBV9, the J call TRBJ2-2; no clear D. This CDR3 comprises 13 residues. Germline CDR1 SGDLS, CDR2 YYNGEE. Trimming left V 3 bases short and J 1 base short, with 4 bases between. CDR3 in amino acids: CASSELNTGELFF. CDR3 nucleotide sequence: TGTGCCAGCAGCGAGCTGAACACCGGGGAGCTGTTTTTT.

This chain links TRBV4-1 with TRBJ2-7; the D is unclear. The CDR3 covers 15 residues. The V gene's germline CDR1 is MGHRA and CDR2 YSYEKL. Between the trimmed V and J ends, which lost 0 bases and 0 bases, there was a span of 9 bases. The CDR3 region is CASSQEESSSYEQYF. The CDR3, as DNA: TGCGCCAGCAGCCAAGAAGAGTCAAGCTCCTACGAGCAGTACTTC.

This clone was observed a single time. The CDR3, as DNA: TGTGCCAGTAGTACTTCTCCCACTGAAGCTTTCTTT. Translating it yields CASSTSPTEAFF. The chain employs TRBV19 and TRBJ1-1; D unresolved. Trimming stripped 4 bases from V and 4 bases from J, with 7 bases between. Germline lookup yields CDR1 LNHDA and CDR2 SQIVND (reference sequence). The CDR3 totals 12 residues. Combining the CDR3 with reference TRBV19 and TRBJ1-1 gives the whole variable domain DGGITQSPKYLFRKEGQNVTLSCEQNLNHDAMYWYRQDPGQGLRLIYYSQIVNDFQKGDIAEGYSVSREKKESFPLTVTSAQKNPTAFYLCASSTSPTEAFFGQGTRLTVV.

This CDR3 reads CASSLAARGETQYF. The CDR3 bases are TGCGCCAGCAGCTTGGCGGCGCGGGGAGAGACCCAGTACTTC. This sequence joins TRBV5-1 and TRBJ2-5; perhaps TRBD2 as D (6 bases). The CDR3 has 14 amino acids. V lost 0 bases and J lost 4, with 10 bases in between. CDR1 is SGHRS and CDR2 is YFSETQ in the germline V gene.

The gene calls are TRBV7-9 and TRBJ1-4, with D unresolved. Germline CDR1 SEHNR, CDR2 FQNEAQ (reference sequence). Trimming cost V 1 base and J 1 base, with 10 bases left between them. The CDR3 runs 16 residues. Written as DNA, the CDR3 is TGTGCCAGCAGCTTAGTTTTCGGGGAAACTAATGAAAAACTGTTTTTT. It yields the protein CASSLVFGETNEKLFF.

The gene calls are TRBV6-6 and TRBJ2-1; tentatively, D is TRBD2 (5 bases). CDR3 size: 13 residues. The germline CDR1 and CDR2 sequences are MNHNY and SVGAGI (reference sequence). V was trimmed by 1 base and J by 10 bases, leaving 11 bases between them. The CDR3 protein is CASSYWLGGEQFF. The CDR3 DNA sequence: TGTGCCAGCAGTTACTGGTTGGGCGGGGAGCAGTTCTTC.

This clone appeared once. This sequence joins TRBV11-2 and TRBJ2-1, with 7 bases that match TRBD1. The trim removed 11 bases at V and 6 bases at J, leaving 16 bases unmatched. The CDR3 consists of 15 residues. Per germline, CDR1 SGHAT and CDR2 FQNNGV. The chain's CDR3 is CAEEPLGPGGNEQFF. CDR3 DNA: TGTGCCGAAGAGCCGCTGGGGCCAGGGGGCAATGAGCAGTTCTTC.

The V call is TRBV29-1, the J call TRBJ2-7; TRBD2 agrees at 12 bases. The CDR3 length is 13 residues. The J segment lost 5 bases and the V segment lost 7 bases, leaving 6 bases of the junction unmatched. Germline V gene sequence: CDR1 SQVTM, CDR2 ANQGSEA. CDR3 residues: CSALAGGSHEQYF. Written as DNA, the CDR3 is TGCAGCGCACTAGCGGGAGGATCCCACGAGCAGTACTTC.

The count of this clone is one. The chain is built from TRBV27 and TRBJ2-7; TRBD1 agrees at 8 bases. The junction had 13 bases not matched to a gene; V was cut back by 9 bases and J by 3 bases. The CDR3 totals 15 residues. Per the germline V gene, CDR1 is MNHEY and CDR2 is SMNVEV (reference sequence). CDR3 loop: CASQILPGQVYEQYF. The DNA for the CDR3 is TGTGCCAGTCAGATCCTACCGGGACAGGTCTACGAGCAGTACTTC.

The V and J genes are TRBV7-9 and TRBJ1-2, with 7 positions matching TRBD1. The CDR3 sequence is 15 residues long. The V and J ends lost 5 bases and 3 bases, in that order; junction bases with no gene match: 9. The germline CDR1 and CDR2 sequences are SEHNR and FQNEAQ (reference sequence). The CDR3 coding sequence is TGTGCCAGCAGCCAATCGGGACAGCCCCACTATGGCTACACCTTC. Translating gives CASSQSGQPHYGYTF.